One T cell receptor (beta chain) is described in this entry. The antigen is undetermined. This specimen comes from a study of blood T cells in healthy people across ages. Study-level points and caveats: Compared with aged donors, long-lived donors showed fewer expanded clones, suggesting selection. Age showed a roughly linear inverse relationship with TCR beta diversity per million T cells.

Germline V lookup: CDR1 MGHDK, CDR2 SYGVNS. V shed 6 bases and J 11 bases; nucleotides not matched to a gene: 8. The CDR3 loop spans 12 amino acids. Combining a sample-barcoded 5' primer with a J-beta primer mix, a second PCR ran for roughly 7 to 12 cycles. TCRdb re-derived calls from the 5' RACE reads in MiXCR, one entry per CDR3 protein. The sample has about 970,000 distinct CDR3 sequences, about 51% seen once. The sequenced sample was blood. The rearrangement uses TRBV25-1 and TRBJ2-5, with TRBD1 identical over 8 bases. The source of this sequence is a woman in her sixties or seventies in good health. The CDR3 DNA is TGTGCCAGCAGCCAGGACAGGGCCGCGCAGTACTTC. Residues: CASSQDRAAQYF.